This is a list of T cell receptor beta chains from one sample in a study of blood T cell repertoires in COVID-19. Generated by immunoSEQ multiplex PCR, the TCRdb table keeps only in-frame clones and is missing some. The sample holds about 300,000 clones, roughly 91% seen once. The specimen was peripheral blood. These TCRs come from a middle-aged man with acute or convalescent COVID-19. The CDR3 runs from the conserved cysteine through the conserved F or W. The order of the fields is J gene, D gene, V gene, clone size, CDR3 protein, CDR3 DNA. The D gene is left open where the match is weak. For some rows the clone size is stated as once, few or many, or as a class when expanded; others skip it.

J: TRBJ1-2
D: TRBD1
V: TRBV7-9
size: once
CDR3: CASSPHRDRGQNYGYTF
DNA: TGTGCCAGCAGCCCTCACCGGGACAGGGGGCAGAACTATGGCTACACCTTC

J: TRBJ2-7
D: TRBD2
V: TRBV7-2
size: .
CDR3: CASSLGGGRDEQYF
DNA: TGTGCCAGCAGCTTGGGGGGCGGGAGGGACGAGCAGTACTTC

J: TRBJ1-4
D: TRBD1
V: TRBV3-1/TRBV3-2
size: .
CDR3: CASSQDRTTNEKLFF
DNA: TGTGCCAGCAGCCAGGACAGGACGACTAATGAAAAACTGTTTTTT

J: TRBJ2-1
D: TRBD2
V: TRBV14
size: .
CDR3: CASSQVELAGAIYNEQFF
DNA: TGTGCCAGCAGCCAAGTAGAACTAGCGGGGGCTATTTACAATGAGCAGTTCTTC

J: TRBJ1-6
D: TRBD1
V: TRBV2
size: .
CDR3: CASSRDSSRPLHF
DNA: TGTGCCAGCAGTAGGGACAGCTCTAGACCCCTCCACTTT

J: TRBJ2-2
D: TRBD1
V: TRBV7-6
size: many
CDR3: CASSLVGDRSGELFF
DNA: TGTGCCAGCAGCCTAGTCGGGGACAGGTCCGGGGAGCTGTTTTTT

J: TRBJ2-7
D: TRBD1
V: TRBV5-1
size: once
CDR3: CASSAGTGFEQYF
DNA: TGCGCCAGCAGCGCCGGGACAGGGTTCGAGCAGTACTTC

J: TRBJ1-2
D: .
V: TRBV7-2
size: .
CDR3: CASSGGANYGYTF
DNA: TGTGCCAGCAGCGGCGGAGCTAACTATGGCTACACCTTC

J: TRBJ2-7
D: .
V: TRBV30
size: .
CDR3: CAWSVPGGSYEQYF
DNA: TGTGCCTGGAGTGTGCCAGGAGGGTCCTACGAGCAGTACTTC

J: TRBJ1-5
D: .
V: TRBV27
size: .
CDR3: CASSQYTGLNQPQHF
DNA: TGTGCCAGCAGTCAGTATACAGGGCTCAATCAGCCCCAGCATTTT

J: TRBJ2-3
D: TRBD2
V: TRBV3-1/TRBV3-2
size: .
CDR3: CASSLRLAGTTDTQYF
DNA: TGTGCCAGCAGCCTAAGACTAGCGGGGACCACAGATACGCAGTATTTT

J: TRBJ1-2
D: TRBD1
V: TRBV7-2
size: .
CDR3: CASSSGPGQGIFGYTF
DNA: TGTGCCAGCAGTTCGGGACCGGGACAGGGAATCTTTGGCTACACCTTC

J: TRBJ1-6
D: .
V: TRBV20-1
size: .
CDR3: CSARGNSPLHF
DNA: TGCAGTGCCAGGGGAAATTCACCCCTCCACTTT

J: TRBJ2-1
D: .
V: TRBV24-1
size: once
CDR3: CATSDSGTRDNEQFF
DNA: TGTGCCACCAGTGATTCCGGGACAAGGGACAATGAGCAGTTCTTC

J: TRBJ2-1
D: TRBD1
V: TRBV9
size: .
CDR3: CASSGGQGYYNEQFF
DNA: TGTGCCAGCAGCGGAGGACAGGGATACTACAATGAGCAGTTCTTC

J: TRBJ1-2
D: .
V: TRBV10-3
size: .
CDR3: CATGQSLTINYTF
DNA: TGTGCCACCGGACAGTCCCTAACTATTAACTACACCTTC

J: TRBJ1-2
D: .
V: TRBV21-1
size: .
CDR3: CASSKGERTGVNYGYTF
DNA: TGTGCCAGCAGCAAAGGAGAACGGACAGGGGTAAACTATGGCTACACCTTC

J: TRBJ2-7
D: .
V: TRBV11-1
size: .
CDR3: CASSLMGQPIYEQYF
DNA: TGTGCCAGCAGCTTAATGGGGCAGCCAATCTACGAGCAGTACTTC

J: TRBJ2-7
D: TRBD1
V: TRBV12-5
size: .
CDR3: CASGPRTGNNEQYF
DNA: TGTGCTAGTGGTCCCCGGACAGGGAACAACGAGCAGTACTTC

J: TRBJ1-3
D: TRBD1
V: TRBV5-6
size: .
CDR3: CASSLDRGRGNTIYF
DNA: TGTGCCAGCAGCTTGGACAGGGGGCGAGGAAACACCATATATTTT

J: TRBJ2-1
D: .
V: TRBV11-3
size: .
CDR3: CASSLGFGGSYNEQFF
DNA: TGTGCCAGCAGCTTAGGTTTCGGGGGCTCCTACAATGAGCAGTTCTTC

J: TRBJ1-1
D: .
V: TRBV6-5
size: .
CDR3: CASSFNRDTEAFF
DNA: TGTGCCAGCAGTTTCAACCGGGACACTGAAGCTTTCTTT

J: TRBJ2-3
D: .
V: TRBV6-1
size: .
CDR3: CASSELAPEDTQYF
DNA: TGTGCCAGCAGTGAATTGGCGCCGGAGGATACGCAGTATTTT

J: TRBJ1-3
D: .
V: TRBV2
size: .
CDR3: CASRAGDSSGNTIYF
DNA: TGTGCCAGCAGGGCGGGGGATTCTTCTGGAAACACCATATATTTT

J: TRBJ1-3
D: TRBD1
V: TRBV7-6
size: .
CDR3: CASSLGTGAGNTIYF
DNA: TGTGCCAGCAGCTTAGGTACAGGGGCTGGAAACACCATATATTTT

J: TRBJ2-1
D: .
V: TRBV7-3
size: .
CDR3: CASSLNSNNEQFF
DNA: TGTGCCAGCAGCTTAAACAGTAACAATGAGCAGTTCTTC

J: TRBJ1-1
D: .
V: TRBV14
size: .
CDR3: CASSLQGLTNTEAFF
DNA: TGTGCCAGCAGCTTACAGGGCTTAACTAACACTGAAGCTTTCTTT

J: TRBJ2-1
D: TRBD1
V: TRBV19
size: .
CDR3: CASSIRGTGDMRNEQFF
DNA: TGTGCCAGTAGTATCCGGGGGACAGGCGACATGAGAAATGAGCAGTTCTTC

J: TRBJ1-5
D: .
V: TRBV10-1
size: .
CDR3: CASRRKNQPQHF
DNA: TGCGCCAGCAGGAGGAAGAATCAGCCCCAGCATTTT